The rows below give T cell receptor beta chains drawn from one sample of a study of T cell responses to AZD1222 COVID-19 vaccine. Data came from immunoSEQ multiplex PCR; TCRdb stores just in-frame clones and leaves some out. Of around 180,000 clones in the sample, 87% are singletons; the top ten hold 2.6%. The sequencing here drew on peripheral blood, taken on day 0 of AZD1222 vaccination. Every receptor here comes from an adult in good health. CDR3s include the opening cysteine and the closing phenylalanine or tryptophan. The order of the fields is V gene, J gene, CDR3 protein.

TRBV7-2	TRBJ2-7	CASSLGGSGSYEQYF
TRBV28	TRBJ2-1	CASSSSGGDTYNEQFF
TRBV28	TRBJ2-5	CATIVRNSGRPTQYF
TRBV7-8	TRBJ1-4	CASSLDFWGATNEKLFF
TRBV27	TRBJ1-5	CASSWGQGAGQPQHF
TRBV4-2	TRBJ2-5	CASSQGVGTYQETQYF
TRBV2	TRBJ2-3	CASRPSRRTGQILDTQYF
TRBV9	TRBJ2-1	CASSVAERPYNEQFF
TRBV6-5	TRBJ2-2	CASNPGPRWELFF
TRBV5-6	TRBJ2-7	CASSLDPGSSYEQYF
TRBV20-1	TRBJ1-2	CSARVGGYTF
TRBV6-5	TRBJ2-7	CASRRDRPTYEQYF
TRBV6-5	TRBJ1-2	CASSYSAGVYGYTF
TRBV9	TRBJ2-1	CASSDGLAEKPTYNEQFF
TRBV6-2/TRBV6-3	TRBJ1-2	CASSTEASSYYGYTF
TRBV6-2/TRBV6-3	TRBJ1-5	CASSYVPGTRSNQPQHF
TRBV15	TRBJ1-2	CATTNSRAFGVYGYTF
TRBV28	TRBJ1-3	CASTTPGGASGNTIYF
TRBV30	TRBJ2-1	CAGRSYNEQFF
TRBV6-5	TRBJ1-1	CASAPWGPTEAFF
TRBV30	TRBJ2-3	CATRTSGRTDTQYF
TRBV7-2	TRBJ2-7	CASSPRQGYEQYF
TRBV21-1	TRBJ2-3	CASSTRGGRYPGDTQYF
TRBV3-1/TRBV3-2	TRBJ2-1	CASSQAGLAGEDNEQFF
TRBV4-1	TRBJ2-1	CASSGASDFFNEQFF
TRBV9	TRBJ2-1	CASSENRFGQGVNEQFF
TRBV25-1	TRBJ1-1	CASSETSYTEAFF
TRBV7-3	TRBJ2-7	CASSLMSGRYEQYF
TRBV7-9	TRBJ1-4	CASSLWDREEKLFF